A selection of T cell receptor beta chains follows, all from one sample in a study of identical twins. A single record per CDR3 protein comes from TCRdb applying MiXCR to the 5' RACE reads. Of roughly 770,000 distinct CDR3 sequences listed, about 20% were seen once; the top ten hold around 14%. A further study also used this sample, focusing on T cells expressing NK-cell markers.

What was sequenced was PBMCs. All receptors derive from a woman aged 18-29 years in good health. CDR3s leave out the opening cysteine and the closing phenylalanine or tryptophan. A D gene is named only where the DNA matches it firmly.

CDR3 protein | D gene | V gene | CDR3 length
ASRPGGASPNYGYT | . | TRBV27 | 14
ASSPGQWDYT | . | TRBV7-9 | 10
ASSLRGSLVGYEQY | . | TRBV27 | 14
ATSSRDAPTYEQY | . | TRBV15 | 13
SVVSRQETQY | . | TRBV20-1 | 10
ASSVVSVSTDTQY | . | TRBV9 | 13
ASKPDRTTETQY | . | TRBV9 | 12
SASQRTPYNEQF | . | TRBV20-1 | 12
ASSRQGMGEQY | TRBD1 | TRBV7-2 | 11
ASSFQSWDEQF | . | TRBV5-1 | 11
ASRMLQGRQETQY | . | TRBV27 | 13